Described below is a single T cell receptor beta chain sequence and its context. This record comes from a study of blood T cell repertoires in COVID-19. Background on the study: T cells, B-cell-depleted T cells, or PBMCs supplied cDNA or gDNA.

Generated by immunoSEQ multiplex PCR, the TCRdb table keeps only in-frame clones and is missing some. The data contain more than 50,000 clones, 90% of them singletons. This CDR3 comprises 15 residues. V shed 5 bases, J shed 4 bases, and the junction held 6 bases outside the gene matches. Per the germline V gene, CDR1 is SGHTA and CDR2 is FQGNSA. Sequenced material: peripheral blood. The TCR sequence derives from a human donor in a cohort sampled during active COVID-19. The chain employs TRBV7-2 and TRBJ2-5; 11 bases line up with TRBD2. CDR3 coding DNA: TGTGCCAGCAGCCCGACTAGCGGGACTGGAGAGACCCAGTACTTC. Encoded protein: CASSPTSGTGETQYF.